This T cell receptor beta chain was identified during a study of shared clonotypes between healthy human individuals. About 30,000 T cell genomes, or around 0.2 ug DNA, went into the sorted-subset replicate PCRs. The table came from immunoSEQ multiplex PCR; TCRdb's copy has only in-frame clones and leaves some out. The sample yields more than 2 million clones, roughly 93% seen once. V dropped 7 bases and J dropped 0; count of bases not matched to a gene: 4. The CDR3 contains 15 residues. In germline, CDR1 is MNHNS, CDR2 SASEGT. Study-wide results and caveats: When naive CD4 clonotypes were compared across a handful of donors, 5% to 5.5% were shared.

About this clone: Its target is not known.

Naive CD8 cells lacked CD45RO and underwent positive selection for CCR7, leaving out terminally differentiated effector memory CD45RA+ cells. The chain joins TRBV6-1 to TRBJ2-7; 12 nucleotides match TRBD2. The sequencing sample was made of naive CD8+ T cells from PBMCs. This receptor was taken from a man in his late teens or twenties in good health. Some clones in this sample may be carry-over from other donors' samples. CDR3 amino acids: CASTMTSGSSYEQYF. The CDR3 DNA follows: TGTGCCAGCACCATGACTAGCGGGAGCTCCTACGAGCAGTACTTC.